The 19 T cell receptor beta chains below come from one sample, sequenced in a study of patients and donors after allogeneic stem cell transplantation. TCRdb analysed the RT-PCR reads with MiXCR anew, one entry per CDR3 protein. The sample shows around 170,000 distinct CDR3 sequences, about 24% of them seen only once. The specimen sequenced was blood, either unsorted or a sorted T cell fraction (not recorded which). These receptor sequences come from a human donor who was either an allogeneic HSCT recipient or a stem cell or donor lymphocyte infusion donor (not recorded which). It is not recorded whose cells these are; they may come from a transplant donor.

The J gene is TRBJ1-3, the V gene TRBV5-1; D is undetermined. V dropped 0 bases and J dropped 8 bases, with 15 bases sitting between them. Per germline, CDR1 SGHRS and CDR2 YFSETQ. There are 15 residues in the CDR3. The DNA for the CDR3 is TGCGCCAGCAGCTTGGGCCAAAGGCGCGGGGACACCATATATTTT. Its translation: CASSLGQRRGDTIYF.

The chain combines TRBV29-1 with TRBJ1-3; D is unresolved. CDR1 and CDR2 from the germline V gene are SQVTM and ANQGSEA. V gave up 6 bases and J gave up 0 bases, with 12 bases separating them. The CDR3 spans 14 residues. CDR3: CSVTDSFSGNTIYF. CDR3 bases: TGCAGCGTGACGGATAGCTTCTCTGGAAACACCATATATTTT.

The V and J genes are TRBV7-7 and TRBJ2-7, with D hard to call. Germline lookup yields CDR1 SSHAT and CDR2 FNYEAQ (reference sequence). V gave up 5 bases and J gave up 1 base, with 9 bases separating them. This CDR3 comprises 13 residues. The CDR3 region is CASSARASYEQYF. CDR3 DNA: TGTGCCAGCAGCGCCCGGGCGTCCTACGAGCAGTACTTC.

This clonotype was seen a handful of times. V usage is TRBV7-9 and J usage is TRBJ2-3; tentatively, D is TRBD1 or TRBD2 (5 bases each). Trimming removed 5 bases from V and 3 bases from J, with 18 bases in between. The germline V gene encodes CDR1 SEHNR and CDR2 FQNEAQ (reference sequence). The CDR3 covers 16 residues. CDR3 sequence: CASSRQGLGGTDTQYF. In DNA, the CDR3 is TGTGCCAGCAGCCGTCAGGGTCTTGGGGGAACAGATACGCAGTATTTT.

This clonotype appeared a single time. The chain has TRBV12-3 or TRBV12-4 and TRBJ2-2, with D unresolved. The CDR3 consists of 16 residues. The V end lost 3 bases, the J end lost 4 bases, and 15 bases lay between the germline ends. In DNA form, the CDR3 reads TGTGCCAGCAGTTTTTACGAAATACGAACCACCGGGGAGCTGTTTTTT. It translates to CASSFYEIRTTGELFF.

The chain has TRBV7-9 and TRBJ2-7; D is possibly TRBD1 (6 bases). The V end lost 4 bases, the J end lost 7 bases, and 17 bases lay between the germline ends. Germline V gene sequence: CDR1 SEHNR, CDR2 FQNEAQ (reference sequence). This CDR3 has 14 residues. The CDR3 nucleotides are TGTGCCAGCAGCTCTCTTACAGGGCCCAGGGAGCAGTACTTC. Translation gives CASSSLTGPREQYF.

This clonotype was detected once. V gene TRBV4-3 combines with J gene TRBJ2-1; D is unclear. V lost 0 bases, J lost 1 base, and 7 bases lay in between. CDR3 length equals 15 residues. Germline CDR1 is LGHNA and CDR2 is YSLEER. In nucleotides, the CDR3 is TGCGCCAGCAGCCAAGATCCTCTTTCCTACAATGAGCAGTTCTTC. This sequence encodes CASSQDPLSYNEQFF.

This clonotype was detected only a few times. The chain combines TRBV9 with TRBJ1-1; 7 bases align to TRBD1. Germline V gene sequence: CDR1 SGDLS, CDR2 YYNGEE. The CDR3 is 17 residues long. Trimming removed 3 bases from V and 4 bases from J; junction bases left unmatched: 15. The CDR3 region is CASSERDSSWSATEAFF. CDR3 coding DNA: TGTGCCAGCAGCGAGCGGGACAGTAGTTGGTCGGCCACTGAAGCTTTCTTT.

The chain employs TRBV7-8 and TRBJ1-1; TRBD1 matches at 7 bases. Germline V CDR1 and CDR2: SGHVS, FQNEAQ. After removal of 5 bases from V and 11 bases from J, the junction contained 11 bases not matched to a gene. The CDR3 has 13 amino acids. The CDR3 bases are TGTGCCAGCAGCACGCGACAGGGTTTTGAGGCTTTCTTT. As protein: CASSTRQGFEAFF.

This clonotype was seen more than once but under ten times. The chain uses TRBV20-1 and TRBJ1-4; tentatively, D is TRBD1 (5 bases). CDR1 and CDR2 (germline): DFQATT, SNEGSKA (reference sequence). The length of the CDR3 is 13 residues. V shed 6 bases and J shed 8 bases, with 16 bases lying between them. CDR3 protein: CSAGGVPEEKLFF. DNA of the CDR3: TGCAGTGCGGGGGGGGTTCCTGAAGAAAAACTGTTTTTT.

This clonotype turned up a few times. In DNA, the CDR3 is TGTGCCAGCAGTTTAGGACAGGATGGCTACACCTTC. Translated, it gives CASSLGQDGYTF. The chain is built from TRBV12-3 or TRBV12-4 and TRBJ1-2; D is perhaps TRBD1 (6 bases). The CDR3 sequence is 12 residues long. Trimming shortened V by 1 base and J by 6 bases, and 6 bases separated the two germline ends.

The CDR3 here is CSARDGNSNQPQHF. The CDR3 DNA reads as TGCAGTGCTAGAGATGGGAATAGCAATCAGCCCCAGCATTTT. V gene TRBV20-1 combines with J gene TRBJ1-5; unclear D gene. V was shortened by 0 bases and J by 0 bases, with 6 bases between the two germline ends. The germline V gene encodes CDR1 DFQATT and CDR2 SNEGSKA (reference sequence). The CDR3 loop spans 14 amino acids.

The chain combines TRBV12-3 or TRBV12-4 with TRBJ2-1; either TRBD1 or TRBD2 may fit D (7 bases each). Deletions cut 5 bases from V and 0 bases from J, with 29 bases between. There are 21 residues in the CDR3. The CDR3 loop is CASSASLGGGRWGTSYNEQFF. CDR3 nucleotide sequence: TGTGCCAGCAGTGCCTCCTTGGGAGGGGGCCGTTGGGGGACCTCCTACAATGAGCAGTTCTTC.

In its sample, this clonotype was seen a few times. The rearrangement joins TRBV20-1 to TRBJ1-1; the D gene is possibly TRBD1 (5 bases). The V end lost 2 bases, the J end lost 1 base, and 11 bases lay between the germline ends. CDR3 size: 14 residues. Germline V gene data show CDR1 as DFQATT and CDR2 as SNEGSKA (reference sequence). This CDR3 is CSARRDGSNTEAFF. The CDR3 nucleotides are TGCAGTGCTAGAAGGGACGGATCGAACACTGAAGCTTTCTTT.

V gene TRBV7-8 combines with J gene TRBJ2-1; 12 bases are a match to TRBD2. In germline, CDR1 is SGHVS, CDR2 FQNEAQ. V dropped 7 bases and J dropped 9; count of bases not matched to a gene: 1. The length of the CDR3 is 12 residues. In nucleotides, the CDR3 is TGTGCCAGCACTAGCGGGGGGGCTGAGCAGTTCTTC. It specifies CASTSGGAEQFF.

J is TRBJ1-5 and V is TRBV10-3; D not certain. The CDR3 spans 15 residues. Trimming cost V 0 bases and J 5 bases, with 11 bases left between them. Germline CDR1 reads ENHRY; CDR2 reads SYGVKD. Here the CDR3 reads CAISESGEGYQPQHF. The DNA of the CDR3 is TGTGCCATCAGTGAGTCTGGGGAGGGTTATCAGCCCCAGCATTTT.

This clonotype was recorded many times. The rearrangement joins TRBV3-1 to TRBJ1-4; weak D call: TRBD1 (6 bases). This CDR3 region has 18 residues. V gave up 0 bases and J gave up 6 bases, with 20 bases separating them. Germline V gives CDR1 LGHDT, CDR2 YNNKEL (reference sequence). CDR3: CASSQDLGTGPTDEKLFF. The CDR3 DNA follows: TGTGCCAGCAGCCAAGATCTGGGTACAGGGCCTACCGATGAAAAACTGTTTTTT.

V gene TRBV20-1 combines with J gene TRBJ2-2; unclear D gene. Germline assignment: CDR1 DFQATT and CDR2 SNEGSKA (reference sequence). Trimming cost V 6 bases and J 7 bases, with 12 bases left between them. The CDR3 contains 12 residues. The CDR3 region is CSAKKGHGELFF. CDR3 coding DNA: TGCAGTGCCAAAAAGGGTCACGGGGAGCTGTTTTTT.

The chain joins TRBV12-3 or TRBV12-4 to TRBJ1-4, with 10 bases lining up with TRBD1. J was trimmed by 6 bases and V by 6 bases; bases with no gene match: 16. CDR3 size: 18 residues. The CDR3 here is CASRPTGGEGFLYEKLFF. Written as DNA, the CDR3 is TGTGCCAGCAGACCGACAGGGGGCGAAGGTTTCTTGTATGAAAAACTGTTTTTT.